Judged by frequency, the clone carrying this T cell receptor (beta chain) is medium-sized. No antigen is known for it. The method, 5' RACE with UMI labels, was used to prepare the TRB cDNA libraries. TCRdb re-called the 5' RACE reads, yielding one record per CDR3 amino acid sequence without DNA. Its table lists thousands of distinct CDR3 sequences. The data are from a study of CXCR3-negative and CXCR3-positive naive CD8 T cells. This CDR3 has 15 amino acids. The germline gives CDR1 MGHDK, CDR2 SYGVNS. Overall study findings and caveats: Naive cells positive for CXCR3 carried more hydrophobic TRB CDR3s than CXCR3-negative ones.

Sequenced material: naive CXCR3+ CD8+ T cells from blood. Documented subset: CD45RO-CCR7+CD27+CD95- naive CD8+ T cells expressing CXCR3 (TNR3+). The chain couples TRBV25-1 to TRBJ2-3; with no DNA, the TCRdb D assignment of TRBD1 cannot be verified. This clonotype was obtained from a human donor in good health. Some clones in this sample may be carry-over from other donors' samples. CDR3 residues: CASSATEGGTDTQYF.